Shown below are 32 T cell receptor beta chains from a single sample sequenced in a study of blood T cell repertoires in COVID-19. Repertoires were generated with immunoSEQ multiplex PCR, while TCRdb's copy carries only in-frame clones and drops some. The table shows roughly 63,000 clones, with 74% occurring only once. Sample: peripheral blood. Receptors were obtained from a woman older than 75 with acute or convalescent COVID-19.

This chain uses TRBV7-9 with TRBJ1-5, with D maybe TRBD1 (6 bases). Trimming left V 0 bases short and J 0 bases short, with 12 bases between. The CDR3 contains 17 residues. The germline gives CDR1 SEHNR, CDR2 FQNEAQ (reference sequence). DNA for the CDR3: TGTGCCAGCAGCTTAGCGTGGGACACAGATAGCAATCAGCCCCAGCATTTT. This codes for CASSLAWDTDSNQPQHF. Filled out from reference TRBV7-9 and TRBJ1-5, the complete variable domain reads DTGVSQNPRHKITKRGQNVTFRCDPISEHNRLYWYRQTLGQGPEFLTYFQNEAQLEKSRLLSDRFSAERPKGSFSTLEIQRTEQGDSAMYLCASSLAWDTDSNQPQHFGDGTRLSIL.

The chain carries TRBV6-6 and TRBJ2-7, with D unclear. Trimming took off 5 bases at V and 3 bases at J, with 11 bases between the two ends. The CDR3 extends over 13 amino acids. Germline V gives CDR1 MNHNY, CDR2 SVGAGI (reference sequence). The CDR3 DNA reads as TGTGCCAGCAGTCCGCAGAACTACTACGAGCAGTACTTC. This sequence encodes CASSPQNYYEQYF.

V and J are TRBV5-1 and TRBJ1-1; D may be TRBD1 (6 bases). The CDR3 sequence is 14 residues long. Germline lookup yields CDR1 SGHRS and CDR2 YFSETQ. The germline V and J ends were trimmed by 0 bases and 4 bases, with 10 bases remaining between them. The CDR3 reads CASSLGPRGTEAFF. CDR3 bases: TGCGCCAGCAGCTTGGGGCCCAGGGGCACTGAAGCTTTCTTT.

This sequence joins TRBV4-2 and TRBJ2-3; 9 nucleotides match TRBD2. Trimming cost V 3 bases and J 0 bases; bases outside gene matches: 13. The CDR3 runs 19 residues. The germline gives CDR1 LGHNA, CDR2 YNFKEQ. In nucleotides, the CDR3 is TGTGCCAGCAGCCAGTATTTAGCGGGGGAAACCTCTAGCACAGATACGCAGTATTTT. Its translation: CASSQYLAGETSSTDTQYF.

The V call is TRBV5-1, the J call TRBJ2-5; TRBD1 matches 7 bases. J lost 5 bases, V lost 6 bases, and 10 bases had no gene match. The CDR3 is made up of 14 amino acids. Germline V gives CDR1 SGHRS, CDR2 YFSETQ. The CDR3 loop reads CASTRDSTAETQYF. DNA of the CDR3: TGCGCCAGCACCAGGGACAGCACGGCGGAGACCCAGTACTTC. Looking up the rest from reference TRBV5-1 and TRBJ2-5 gives the full variable domain: KAGVTQTPRYLIKTRGQQVTLSCSPISGHRSVSWYQQTPGQGLQFLFEYFSETQRNKGNFPGRFSGRQFSNSRSEMNVSTLELGDSALYLCASTRDSTAETQYFGPGTRLLVL.

This clone was observed many times. The rearrangement uses TRBV19 and TRBJ2-7; TRBD2 matches 14 bases. Germline CDR1 reads LNHDA; CDR2 reads SQIVND (reference sequence). Trimming took 5 bases from V and 2 from J; bases not matched to a gene: 8. The CDR3 is made up of 17 amino acids. CDR3 loop: CASSPRTSGGRTYEQYF. Written as DNA, the CDR3 is TGTGCCAGTAGTCCCAGGACTAGCGGGGGGCGAACCTACGAGCAGTACTTC.

This clone has just one count. CDR3 protein: CASSQDGLAGTEQYF. The CDR3 DNA follows: TGTGCCAGCAGCCAAGATGGACTAGCGGGAACCGAGCAGTACTTC. The chain uses TRBV14 and TRBJ2-7; 12 bases are shared with TRBD2. The CDR3 has 15 residues. With V trimmed by 0 bases and J by 6 bases, 3 bases remained unmatched. Germline lookup yields CDR1 SGHDN and CDR2 FVKESK.

The chain couples TRBV15 to TRBJ1-1; TRBD1 might be the D (5 bases). Germline V CDR1 and CDR2: LNHNV, YYDKDF (reference sequence). V was cut by 0 bases and J by 2 bases, with 13 bases left in between. The CDR3 has 16 residues. CDR3 sequence reads: CATSRDGAMDNTEAFF. Here the CDR3 DNA reads TGTGCCACCAGCAGAGATGGGGCGATGGACAACACTGAAGCTTTCTTT.

The V and J genes are TRBV28 and TRBJ2-4; 7 nucleotides line up with TRBD2. The V gene end was trimmed by 0 bases and the J gene end by 5 bases; junction bases not matched to a gene: 10. This CDR3 is 17 amino acids long. From germline, CDR1 is MDHEN and CDR2 SYDVKM. CDR3 DNA sequence: TGTGCCAGCAGTTTATGGGGCGGGGGAAGTACGGAAAACATTCAGTACTTC. The encoded protein is CASSLWGGGSTENIQYF.

The J gene is TRBJ2-7, the V gene TRBV28; D might be TRBD2 (5 bases). V shed 10 bases and J shed 3 bases, with 34 bases lying between them. CDR3 length: 19 residues. Looked up from germline, CDR1 is MDHEN and CDR2 is SYDVKM. CDR3 loop: CATNSLSYPRGPRYYEQYF. CDR3 sequence (DNA): TGTGCCACGAACTCTCTGTCCTACCCTCGGGGTCCGCGGTACTACGAGCAGTACTTC. The whole variable domain, filled in from reference TRBV28 and TRBJ2-7, reads DVKVTQSSRYLVKRTGEKVFLECVQDMDHENMFWYRQDPGLGLRLIYFSYDVKMKEKGDIPEGYSVSREKKERFSLILESASTNQTSMYLCATNSLSYPRGPRYYEQYFGPGTRLTVT.

The rearrangement uses TRBV3-1 (or the pseudogene TRBV3-2) and TRBJ1-1, with TRBD1 matching 8 bases. The CDR3 has 14 residues. J lost 5 bases, V lost 0 bases, and 2 bases had no gene match. The germline V gene encodes CDR1 LGHDT and CDR2 YNNKEL (reference sequence). CDR3 residues: CASSQEDRETEAFF. For the CDR3, the DNA is TGTGCCAGCAGCCAAGAGGACAGGGAAACTGAAGCTTTCTTT.

The chain uses TRBV3-1 (or the pseudogene TRBV3-2) and TRBJ2-3; perhaps TRBD2 as D (5 bases). This CDR3 comprises 13 residues. Germline-derived CDR1 and CDR2 are LGHDT and YNNKEL (reference sequence). Trimming left V 3 bases short and J 4 bases short, with 8 bases between. The CDR3 spells CASSHGNSDTQYF. CDR3 bases: TGTGCCAGCAGCCACGGGAACTCAGATACGCAGTATTTT.

The genes are TRBV9 and TRBJ1-2; 7 bases align to TRBD1. The germline V gene has CDR1 SGDLS and CDR2 YYNGEE. The CDR3 contains 14 residues. J gave up 4 bases and V 3 bases, and 6 bases lay outside the gene matches. CDR3 sequence reads: CASSAGQNPYGYTF. The CDR3 DNA reads as TGTGCCAGCAGCGCGGGACAGAACCCCTATGGCTACACCTTC.

This clone was detected only once. The V gene is TRBV5-1, the J gene TRBJ2-3, with 8 bases identical to TRBD2. J gave up 0 bases and V 5 bases, and 5 bases lay outside the gene matches. The germline CDR1 and CDR2 sequences are SGHRS and YFSETQ. The CDR3 totals 15 residues. The CDR3 bases are TGCGCCAGCAGGTTGACTAGCGCAAGCACAGATACGCAGTATTTT. Translating gives CASRLTSASTDTQYF. Full variable domain (outside the CDR3, taken from reference TRBV5-1 and TRBJ2-3): KAGVTQTPRYLIKTRGQQVTLSCSPISGHRSVSWYQQTPGQGLQFLFEYFSETQRNKGNFPGRFSGRQFSNSRSEMNVSTLELGDSALYLCASRLTSASTDTQYFGPGTRLTVL.

The chain couples TRBV6-2 or TRBV6-3 to TRBJ1-2; no clear D gene. Germline V CDR1 and CDR2: MNHEY, SVGEGT. CDR3 length: 15 amino acids. Trimming stripped 3 bases from V and 5 bases from J, with 16 bases between. The CDR3 region is CASSYATNIPYGYTF. Here the CDR3 DNA reads TGTGCCAGCAGTTATGCGACAAATATTCCGTATGGCTACACCTTC.

This sequence joins TRBV19 and TRBJ1-1; maybe TRBD1 (5 bases). The CDR3 is made up of 14 amino acids. Germline-derived CDR1 and CDR2 are LNHDA and SQIVND (reference sequence). V was shortened by 7 bases and J by 0 bases, with 12 bases between the two germline ends. CDR3 sequence reads: CASMWGGVNTEAFF. CDR3 bases: TGTGCCAGTATGTGGGGGGGGGTGAACACTGAAGCTTTCTTT.

DNA of the CDR3: TGTGCCAGCAGCTTATATAGGGGGGGGAAGGGCCACAATGAGCAGTTCTTC. Translated: CASSLYRGGKGHNEQFF. The gene calls are TRBV11-3 and TRBJ2-1, with a weak D call TRBD2 (7 bases). The ends were cut back, 2 bases at V and 5 bases at J, with 19 bases in the middle. The CDR3 runs to 17 residues. In germline, CDR1 is SGHNT, CDR2 YENEEA.

The chain links TRBV10-2 to TRBJ1-1; no definite D call. Germline lookup yields CDR1 WSHSY and CDR2 SAAADI. The CDR3 is made up of 13 amino acids. Trimming stripped 6 bases from V and 3 bases from J, with 11 bases between. The CDR3 here is CASSPTRDTEAFF. As DNA, the CDR3 is TGCGCCAGCAGCCCCACACGGGACACTGAAGCTTTCTTT.

Here the CDR3 DNA reads TGTGCCACCAGTGACCCAGGGACTAGCGCCTACGAGCAGTACTTC. This encodes CATSDPGTSAYEQYF. This rearrangement joins TRBV24-1 to TRBJ2-7; 10 nucleotides align to TRBD2. The CDR3 runs to 15 residues. V shed 4 bases and J 2 bases; nucleotides not matched to a gene: 4. From germline, CDR1 is KGHDR and CDR2 SFDVKD.

This clone was found once. V usage is TRBV11-3 and J usage is TRBJ2-1; the match to TRBD2 covers 9 bases. CDR1 is SGHNT and CDR2 is YENEEA in the germline V gene. This CDR3 region has 15 residues. Unmatched junction bases numbered 3, after V lost 1 base and J lost 5 bases. The CDR3 loop is CASSLGSGSHNEQFF. The CDR3 DNA sequence: TGTGCCAGCAGCTTAGGTAGCGGGAGCCACAATGAGCAGTTCTTC. Variable domain in full (rest from reference TRBV11-3 and TRBJ2-1): EAGVVQSPRYKIIEKKQPVAFWCNPISGHNTLYWYLQNLGQGPELLIRYENEEAVDDSQLPKDRFSAERLKGVDSTLKIQPAELGDSAVYLCASSLGSGSHNEQFFGPGTRLTVL.

CDR3 protein: CASSLGSASRQETQYF. The CDR3 DNA follows: TGTGCCAGCAGTTTAGGATCGGCTAGCAGACAAGAGACCCAGTACTTC. V is TRBV27 and J is TRBJ2-5; tentatively, D is TRBD2 (5 bases). Germline lookup yields CDR1 MNHEY and CDR2 SMNVEV (reference sequence). The CDR3 sequence is 16 residues long. Trimming shortened V by 2 bases and J by 2 bases, and 15 bases separated the two germline ends.

The rearrangement uses TRBV10-1 and TRBJ2-1, with TRBD2 matching 7 bases. The CDR3 is made up of 14 amino acids. Per the germline V gene, CDR1 is WNHNN and CDR2 is SYGVQD (reference sequence). V shed 7 bases and J 2 bases; nucleotides not matched to a gene: 5. Here the CDR3 DNA reads TGCGCCAGCATGTCGGGAGGCCCCTACAATGAGCAGTTCTTC. This sequence encodes CASMSGGPYNEQFF.

This clone is labeled medium-sized. V gene TRBV6-5 combines with J gene TRBJ1-6, with 9 bases aligning to TRBD1. The J segment lost 13 bases and the V segment lost 6 bases, leaving 1 base of the junction unmatched. This CDR3 region has 11 residues. Germline V CDR1 and CDR2: MNHEY, SVGAGI. In DNA form, the CDR3 reads TGTGCCAGCAGACAGGGGGCCCCCCTCCACTTT. Its translation: CASRQGAPLHF.

This chain connects TRBV14 to TRBJ2-1; 12 bases are shared with TRBD2. Germline CDR1 SGHDN, CDR2 FVKESK. With 4 bases clipped from V and 9 bases from J, the junction kept 7 bases outside the gene matches. The CDR3 length is 15 residues. The CDR3 DNA is TGTGCCAGCAGCCCAGGACAACTAGCGGGAGGTGAGCAGTTCTTC. Its translation: CASSPGQLAGGEQFF.

V usage is TRBV28 and J usage is TRBJ1-5; D call uncertain. CDR3 size: 13 residues. Germline V lookup: CDR1 MDHEN, CDR2 SYDVKM. V dropped 7 bases and J dropped 2 bases, with 9 bases sitting between them. This CDR3 reads CASNSRRNQPQHF. The CDR3 DNA reads as TGTGCCAGCAACAGTAGGCGCAATCAGCCCCAGCATTTT.

The chain employs TRBV3-1 (or the pseudogene TRBV3-2) and TRBJ2-1; no firm D call. Deletions cut 4 bases from V and 9 bases from J, with 16 bases between. Germline V gene sequence: CDR1 LGHDT, CDR2 YNNKEL (reference sequence). The CDR3 is made up of 14 amino acids. The CDR3 DNA is TGTGCCAGCAGCCCCTCGGTAGCACTAATTGAGCAGTTCTTC. Encoded protein: CASSPSVALIEQFF.

This clone was observed a handful of times. The chain carries TRBV4-2 and TRBJ2-3; 14 positions match TRBD2. Trimming removed 3 bases from V and 1 base from J; junction bases left unmatched: 12. CDR3 size: 20 residues. Germline CDR1 LGHNA, CDR2 YNFKEQ. CDR3 coding DNA: TGTGCCAGCAGCCATTCCGGGACTAGCGGGAGTATGGGGGGCACAGATACGCAGTATTTT. It codes for CASSHSGTSGSMGGTDTQYF.

The rearrangement joins TRBV28 to TRBJ2-2; TRBD2 aligns across 7 bases. The J segment lost 5 bases and the V segment lost 5 bases, leaving 14 bases of the junction unmatched. The CDR3 is 17 residues long. The germline V gene has CDR1 MDHEN and CDR2 SYDVKM. In nucleotides, the CDR3 is TGTGCCAGCAGTACCTTTTCTCCAACCGGGGGGACCGGGGAGCTGTTTTTT. Translation: CASSTFSPTGGTGELFF.

This clone was picked up one time. The J gene is TRBJ1-4, the V gene TRBV20-1; maybe TRBD1 (5 bases). The germline V gene encodes CDR1 DFQATT and CDR2 SNEGSKA (reference sequence). This CDR3 spans 14 amino acids. Trimming pared 3 bases from V and 7 bases from J, leaving 15 bases between. This chain's CDR3 is CSASLSSGLEKLFF. CDR3 nucleotide sequence: TGCAGTGCTAGTCTCAGTTCAGGGCTTGAAAAACTGTTTTTT.

The chain is built from TRBV7-9 and TRBJ1-2; a weak D match, TRBD1 (6 bases). Germline CDR1 reads SEHNR; CDR2 reads FQNEAQ (reference sequence). Trimming shortened V by 6 bases and J by 11 bases, and 13 bases separated the two germline ends. The CDR3 covers 11 residues. The DNA of the CDR3 is TGTGCCAGCAGTACAGGGAGTGGATACACCTTC. It yields the protein CASSTGSGYTF.

The chain recombines TRBV18 with TRBJ1-5; D gene uncertain. V was pared by 3 bases and J by 1 base, with 4 bases between. Germline V gene sequence: CDR1 KGHSH, CDR2 LQKENI. CDR3 length: 13 amino acids. For the CDR3, the DNA is TGTGCCAGCTCACCTGTAAGCAATCAGCCCCAGCATTTT. Translating gives CASSPVSNQPQHF. Full variable domain (remainder filled in from reference TRBV18 and TRBJ1-5): NAGVMQNPRHLVRRRGQEARLRCSPMKGHSHVYWYRQLPEEGLKFMVYLQKENIIDESGMPKERFSAEFPKEGPSILRIQQVVRGDSAAYFCASSPVSNQPQHFGDGTRLSIL.

The chain joins TRBV5-1 to TRBJ1-1; unclear D gene. V lost 4 bases and J lost 1, with 11 bases in between. Per the germline V gene, CDR1 is SGHRS and CDR2 is YFSETQ. This CDR3 is built from 14 residues. CDR3 coding DNA: TGCGCCAGCAGCCGCATAACAGAGAACACTGAAGCTTTCTTT. Translation gives CASSRITENTEAFF.